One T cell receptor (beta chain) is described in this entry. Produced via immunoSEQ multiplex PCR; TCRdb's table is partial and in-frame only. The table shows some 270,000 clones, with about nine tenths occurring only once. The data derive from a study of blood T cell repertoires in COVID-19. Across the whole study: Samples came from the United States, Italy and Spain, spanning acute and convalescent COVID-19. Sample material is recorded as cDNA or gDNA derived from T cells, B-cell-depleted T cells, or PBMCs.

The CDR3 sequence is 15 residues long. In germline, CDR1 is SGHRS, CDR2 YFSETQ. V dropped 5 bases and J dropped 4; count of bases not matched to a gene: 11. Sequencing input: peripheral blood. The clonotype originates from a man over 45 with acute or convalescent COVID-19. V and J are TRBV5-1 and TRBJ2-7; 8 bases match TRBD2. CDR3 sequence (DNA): TGCGCCAGCAGAGGATTCCCTCGGGGGGGGTACGAGCAGTACTTC. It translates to CASRGFPRGGYEQYF.